The entry that follows covers one T cell receptor (beta chain) sequence. Its antigen is unknown. This record belongs to a study of shared clonotypes between healthy human individuals. Findings and limits, study-wide: Of the naive CD4 clonotypes, roughly 5% were shared across several donors.

Deep-level assay runs were performed. TCRdb's table, derived via immunoSEQ multiplex PCR, lists solely in-frame clones and lacks some. The sample contains about 2,500,000 clones, around 90% of which appear only once. Nashville, Tennessee was home to all donors, each a Caucasian adult. The ends were cut back, 7 bases at V and 0 bases at J, with 16 bases in the middle. CDR3 length equals 15 residues. Germline V CDR1 and CDR2: MNHEY, SMNVEV (reference sequence). Sequencing was done on a sample of naive CD4+ T cells sorted from blood. Subset specified: CD45RA+ positively selected. This receptor was identified in a man between 18 and 35 years old in good health. This chain uses TRBV27 with TRBJ2-7; the D gene could be TRBD1 or TRBD2 (6 bases each). The DNA of the CDR3 is TGTGCCAGCACTGTACGCAGGGGACTCTCCTACGAGCAGTACTTC. This translates into CASTVRRGLSYEQYF.